This T cell receptor beta chain was documented in a study of blood T cells in healthy people across ages. A second about 6 to 12 cycle PCR used barcoded and J-beta primers. Researchers report that a template-switch adaptor with 12 random nucleotides tagged each cDNA molecule. A single record per CDR3 protein comes from TCRdb applying MiXCR to the 5' RACE reads. This table has 600,000 or so distinct CDR3 sequences, about 30% appearing once. Study findings and constraints: Long-lived donors had more naive CD4+ cells and higher diversity than aged donors. Roughly linear age-related decline in beta diversity appeared, significant by age about 40.

The CDR3 spans 15 residues. CDR1 is SGDLS and CDR2 is YYNGEE in the germline V gene. As regards this clonotype: What it recognizes is unknown. Just one base apart from a much larger clone, this may be a read error.

The sequence came from a woman over 75 in good health. The sample consisted of blood. The chain employs TRBV9 and TRBJ2-5, with TRBD2 matching 8 bases. The assigned J gene may be wrong: the sequence end matches TRBJ2-7 better. The CDR3 loop reads CASSKGLEALGEQYF. CDR3 nucleotides: TGTGCCAGCAGCAAGGGACTAGAGGCTCTAGGCGAGCAGTACTTC.